This T cell receptor beta chain came from a study of T-cell memory formation after mild COVID-19 (TCRdb year 2021). At the level of the whole study: TCR sequence clusters from the two donors were found to be largely donor specific. In two donors, T-cell clones that expanded and contracted after mild COVID-19 were followed by sequencing TCRalpha and TCRbeta repertoires longitudinally. Two young, previously healthy adult volunteers, one female and one male, were included in the cohort. Study-wide findings and limitations: The study included only a couple of mild cases, and larger cohorts that include severe cases with pre-infection samples were judged to be necessary. Clones contracting from day 15 to 85 had balanced CD4/CD8 phenotypes, while a second wave expanding from day 15 to 37 was biased towards CD4+. Some responding clones were detected in pre-infection memory, which suggested that pre-existing cross-reactive memory T cells had joined the SARS-CoV-2 response. Contracting CD4+ clones appeared mostly in the CM and EM memory subsets, whereas CD8+ clones were enriched in EMRA. Whether the second-wave clones peaking on day 37 were SARS-CoV-2 specific was not confirmed.

This clonotype was detected only a few times. Its antigen has not been determined. No base quality values were provided; no much bigger clone lies one nucleotide off. Sequencing was performed on an Illumina NovaSeq 6000. cDNA libraries for TCRalpha and TCRbeta were prepared by 5'RACE using constant-segment primers, with sample barcodes and unique molecular identifiers added. RNA was extracted from every sample with Trizol reagent. Libraries were amplified in two PCR steps, with a second sample barcode and Illumina TruSeq adapters added in the second step. Sequencing of the libraries was done on an Illumina NovaSeq, producing 2 x 150 bp paired-end reads. Processing in the source paper ran as follows. Reads were demultiplexed and collapsed into UMI-guided consensus sequences with migec v1.2.7. Using mixcr v2.1.11, the UMI consensuses were aligned to TRA and TRB V and J templates and assembled into clonotypes. A clonotype was counted as expanded or contracted only when both edgeR and NoisET called the clonotype significant, with the noise models trained on biological replicates. For edgeR calls, the cutoffs were a false discovery rate-adjusted p below 0.01 and a log2 fold-change threshold of 1. As an exploratory analysis of dynamics, max-normalized trajectories of the 1000 most abundant clonotypes were examined with PCA combined with hierarchical clustering. The CD4 or CD8 phenotype of responding clones was assigned using the separately sequenced CD4+ and CD8+ repertoires. The public sequencing data were trimmed at Q25 with fastp and processed into clonotypes with MiXCR by TCRdb, which kept only in-frame beta chains. Every CDR3 protein is listed once, alongside the most common genes and DNA of its rows. The V and J calls reflect TCRdb's pipeline rather than the authors' work. In all, the sample holds over 500,000 distinct CDR3 sequences, and roughly 17% of those were seen once. The biggest ten clones account for about 7.5% of the sample.

CDR1 and CDR2, per the germline V gene, are MNHEY and SVGAGI. Relative to germline, V is 2 bases shorter and J is 0 bases shorter, with 7 bases between their ends. Counted from cysteine to phenylalanine, this CDR3 has 15 amino acids. This entry keeps only the CDR3 DNA: 45 bases, framed from base 1. Ficoll-Paque density gradient centrifugation was used to isolate PBMCs. This receptor was taken from an adult woman who had mild COVID-19 (a few samples of this study predate the infection). The sample titles of this study are shuffled in the database, so cell type and time point are left out; the donor was told from shared clones. Sequences were obtained from PBMCs or a T cell subset sorted from them (not recorded which). Recombination connected TRBV6-5 to TRBJ2-2; the D gene is not confidently resolved. The CDR3 has the sequence CASSYPGSNTGELFF. DNA sequence: TGTGCCAGCAGTTACCCAGGATCGAACACCGGGGAGCTGTTTTTT.